The rows below give T cell receptor beta chains drawn from one sample of a study of CD39 and CD103 CD8 tumor-infiltrating T cells. Clones were read by immunoSEQ multiplex PCR, and TCRdb kept only the in-frame ones, dropping some. Of over 15,000 clones listed, around nine tenths are singletons. Sequencing was done on a sample of CD8+ T cells sorted from blood. These TCRs come from a human donor with head and neck squamous cell carcinoma. CDR3s include the opening cysteine and the closing phenylalanine or tryptophan. The D gene is left open where the match is weak.

J gene | D gene | V gene | CDR3 protein | CDR3 DNA
TRBJ1-2 | . | TRBV6-5 | CASSYSGDPNYGYTF | TGTGCCAGCAGTTACTCGGGGGATCCTAACTATGGCTACACCTTC
TRBJ1-2 | . | TRBV5-5 | CASSLDVLMPSYTF | TGTGCCAGCAGCTTGGACGTTCTTATGCCAAGCTACACCTTC
TRBJ2-5 | . | TRBV10-1 | CASSDAGSSLSWETQYF | TGCGCCAGCAGTGATGCGGGGTCTTCCTTATCCTGGGAGACCCAGTACTTC
TRBJ1-1 | . | TRBV9 | CASAATGENTEAFF | TGTGCCTCAGCAGCTACGGGAGAGAACACTGAAGCTTTCTTT
TRBJ2-5 | TRBD1 | TRBV5-4 | CASSNPRDRGETQYF | TGTGCCAGCAGCAACCCCCGGGACAGGGGGGAGACCCAGTACTTC
TRBJ1-2 | . | TRBV7-9 | CASSGGAYGYTF | TGTGCCAGCAGCGGGGGGGCGTATGGCTACACCTTC
TRBJ1-1 | . | TRBV21-1 | CASSRGTENTEAFF | TGTGCCAGCAGCAGAGGGACAGAGAACACTGAAGCTTTCTTT
TRBJ2-7 | . | TRBV27 | CASSESRAYEQYF | TGTGCCAGCAGTGAGAGCAGAGCCTACGAGCAGTACTTC
TRBJ1-2 | . | TRBV4-1 | CASSQGGGGGPGYTF | TGCGCCAGCAGCCAAGGGGGGGGCGGAGGACCTGGCTACACCTTC
TRBJ2-7 | . | TRBV10-2 | CASSEFLGYEQYF | TGCGCCAGCAGTGAGTTCCTGGGGTACGAGCAGTACTTC
TRBJ1-2 | . | TRBV4-1 | CASSQVSGDDGYTF | TGCGCCAGCAGCCAAGTTTCAGGAGATGATGGCTACACCTTC
TRBJ2-3 | . | TRBV27 | CASSLRGDTQYF | TGTGCCAGCAGTCTCAGGGGAGATACGCAGTATTTT
TRBJ1-1 | TRBD1 | TRBV4-1 | CASSFDRGNELHTEAFF | TGCGCCAGCAGCTTCGACAGGGGCAATGAACTACACACTGAAGCTTTCTTT
TRBJ2-5 | . | TRBV7-2 | CADKGGSEETQYF | TGTGCAGATAAGGGGGGATCAGAAGAGACCCAGTACTTC
TRBJ2-1 | . | TRBV11-3 | CASSLRQTYNEQFF | TGTGCCAGCAGCTTAAGACAAACCTACAATGAGCAGTTCTTC